Listed below are T cell receptor beta chains from one sample, sequenced in a study of cytomegalovirus exposure and HLA in healthy donors. The method was immunoSEQ multiplex PCR; TCRdb's version includes in-frame clones alone and lacks a portion of them. The sample yields some 140,000 clones, around 72% seen once. Specimen: PBMCs. These receptors were obtained from a man in his fifties in good health and CMV-seropositive. The CDR3 runs from the conserved cysteine through the conserved F or W. Each record gives: V gene, D gene, J gene, clone size, CDR3 DNA, CDR3 protein. A D gene is named only where the DNA matches it firmly. Size values are once, few and many counts, or a class for expanded clones, and some rows have none.

V gene: TRBV5-1; D gene: TRBD1; J gene: TRBJ1-5; clone size: once; CDR3 DNA: TGCGCCAGCAGCCCTGGACAGGGCAATCAGCCCCAGCATTTT; CDR3 protein: CASSPGQGNQPQHF
V gene: TRBV7-2; D gene: .; J gene: TRBJ2-6; clone size: .; CDR3 DNA: TGTGCCAGCAGCTTAGGTACAGGGTGGGTCTCTGGGGCCAACGTCCTGACTTTC; CDR3 protein: CASSLGTGWVSGANVLTF
V gene: TRBV7-3; D gene: .; J gene: TRBJ1-1; clone size: .; CDR3 DNA: TGTGCCAGCAGCTCCCTTAACGGTGAAGCTTTCTTT; CDR3 protein: CASSSLNGEAFF
V gene: TRBV27; D gene: .; J gene: TRBJ2-3; clone size: .; CDR3 DNA: TGTGCCAGCAGCCAAGGACTACCTACGCAGTATTTT; CDR3 protein: CASSQGLPTQYF
V gene: TRBV5-8; D gene: .; J gene: TRBJ1-4; clone size: .; CDR3 DNA: TGTGCCAGCAGCTGGGGGGGGACTGCAACTAATGAAAAACTGTTTTTT; CDR3 protein: CASSWGGTATNEKLFF
V gene: TRBV7-9; D gene: .; J gene: TRBJ1-1; clone size: .; CDR3 DNA: TGTTCCAGCAGTGTTGAGGCTGAAGCTTTCTTT; CDR3 protein: CSSSVEAEAFF
V gene: TRBV5-1; D gene: .; J gene: TRBJ2-3; clone size: .; CDR3 DNA: TGCGCCAGCAGCAGATCACGAGAAGGGGGGGCCCGTGGCACAGATACGCAGTATTTT; CDR3 protein: CASSRSREGGARGTDTQYF
V gene: TRBV5-1; D gene: .; J gene: TRBJ1-1; clone size: .; CDR3 DNA: TGCGCCAGCACAGGTGGCGACACTGAAGCTTTCTTT; CDR3 protein: CASTGGDTEAFF
V gene: TRBV18; D gene: TRBD2; J gene: TRBJ2-5; clone size: .; CDR3 DNA: TGTGCCAGCTCACCAAAGGGACTAGCGGGAGGAGAGACCCAGTACTTC; CDR3 protein: CASSPKGLAGGETQYF
V gene: TRBV4-1; D gene: TRBD1; J gene: TRBJ2-7; clone size: .; CDR3 DNA: TGCGCCAGCAGCCAAGTTTTGACAGGGGCCTACGAGCAGTACTTC; CDR3 protein: CASSQVLTGAYEQYF
V gene: TRBV7-9; D gene: .; J gene: TRBJ2-6; clone size: .; CDR3 DNA: TGTGCCAGCAGCTTAAACTCTGCTGGGGCCAACGTCCTGACTTTC; CDR3 protein: CASSLNSAGANVLTF
V gene: TRBV7-7; D gene: .; J gene: TRBJ2-5; clone size: .; CDR3 DNA: TGTGCTAGCAGCTTAGGGGGAGGGCCAGAGACCCAGTACTTC; CDR3 protein: CASSLGGGPETQYF
V gene: TRBV2; D gene: TRBD1; J gene: TRBJ2-3; clone size: .; CDR3 DNA: TGTGCCAGCAGTGGACAGGGGGCGGGCACAGATACGCAGTATTTT; CDR3 protein: CASSGQGAGTDTQYF
V gene: TRBV7-9; D gene: .; J gene: TRBJ2-7; clone size: .; CDR3 DNA: TGTGCCAGCAGTCCGTCCTACGAAATGGAGTACTTC; CDR3 protein: CASSPSYEMEYF
V gene: TRBV29-1; D gene: .; J gene: TRBJ2-1; clone size: .; CDR3 DNA: TGCAGCGTTCTAACAGGGCTCAATGAGCAGTTCTTC; CDR3 protein: CSVLTGLNEQFF
V gene: TRBV6-1; D gene: TRBD1; J gene: TRBJ1-1; clone size: .; CDR3 DNA: TGTGCCAGCAGGCGGGACAGCGTTGGGAACACTGAAGCTTTCTTT; CDR3 protein: CASRRDSVGNTEAFF
V gene: TRBV6-1; D gene: .; J gene: TRBJ2-2; clone size: .; CDR3 DNA: TGTGCCAGCAGTGAAGGGACACCGAACACCGGGGAGCTGTTTTTT; CDR3 protein: CASSEGTPNTGELFF
V gene: TRBV6-1; D gene: .; J gene: TRBJ1-2; clone size: once; CDR3 DNA: TGTGCCAGCAGATCCACAGGCGTCTACGGCTACACCTTC; CDR3 protein: CASRSTGVYGYTF
V gene: TRBV9; D gene: TRBD1; J gene: TRBJ1-1; clone size: many; CDR3 DNA: TGTGCCAGCAGCGCCACAGGGGGCTATCGGGCTTTCTTT; CDR3 protein: CASSATGGYRAFF
V gene: TRBV5-1; D gene: .; J gene: TRBJ1-5; clone size: .; CDR3 DNA: TGCGCCAGCAGCTTGGACGAGAATCAGCCCCAGCATTTT; CDR3 protein: CASSLDENQPQHF
V gene: TRBV5-1; D gene: .; J gene: TRBJ1-1; clone size: .; CDR3 DNA: TGCGCCAGCAGCCAACTGACAGGGAACACTGAAGCTTTCTTT; CDR3 protein: CASSQLTGNTEAFF
V gene: TRBV5-4; D gene: .; J gene: TRBJ2-2; clone size: .; CDR3 DNA: TGTGCCAGCAGCGAGCGGGCCACCGGGGAGCTGTTTTTT; CDR3 protein: CASSERATGELFF
V gene: TRBV7-2; D gene: .; J gene: TRBJ1-1; clone size: few; CDR3 DNA: TGTGCCAGCAGCTTATTGGGACAGAACACTGAAGCTTTCTTT; CDR3 protein: CASSLLGQNTEAFF
V gene: TRBV11-3; D gene: .; J gene: TRBJ2-2; clone size: .; CDR3 DNA: TGTGCCAGCAGCTTAGATCCCAAAACCGGGGAGCTGTTTTTT; CDR3 protein: CASSLDPKTGELFF
V gene: TRBV18; D gene: .; J gene: TRBJ1-4; clone size: .; CDR3 DNA: TGTGCCAGCTCACGGGGCCGAAGCATTAATGAAAAACTGTTTTTT; CDR3 protein: CASSRGRSINEKLFF
V gene: TRBV6-5; D gene: .; J gene: TRBJ2-1; clone size: few; CDR3 DNA: TGTGCCAGCAGTTCCGCGAACTACAATGAGCAGTTCTTC; CDR3 protein: CASSSANYNEQFF
V gene: TRBV5-1; D gene: TRBD2; J gene: TRBJ2-3; clone size: once; CDR3 DNA: TGCGCCAGCAGTCCGCGGGAGGGTACAGATACGCAGTATTTT; CDR3 protein: CASSPREGTDTQYF
V gene: TRBV28; D gene: TRBD2; J gene: TRBJ2-1; clone size: .; CDR3 DNA: TGTGCCAGCAGTTTGCCAAGTCAAGCGGGAGTTGAGCAGTTCTTC; CDR3 protein: CASSLPSQAGVEQFF
V gene: TRBV5-1; D gene: .; J gene: TRBJ2-5; clone size: .; CDR3 DNA: TGCGCCAGCAGCTCGGGGGTTAAAGAGACCCAGTACTTC; CDR3 protein: CASSSGVKETQYF
V gene: TRBV29-1; D gene: TRBD2; J gene: TRBJ2-7; clone size: .; CDR3 DNA: TGCAGCGTTCAGGCGGGGACTAGCGTCTACGAGCAGTACTTC; CDR3 protein: CSVQAGTSVYEQYF
V gene: TRBV7-8; D gene: .; J gene: TRBJ1-3; clone size: .; CDR3 DNA: TGTGCCAGCAGCTTAGGACGGGGGTCTGGAAACACCATATATTTT; CDR3 protein: CASSLGRGSGNTIYF
V gene: TRBV4-2; D gene: .; J gene: TRBJ1-6; clone size: .; CDR3 DNA: TGTGCCAGCAGCCCCCCAGGGGAAGTCTCACCCCTCCACTTT; CDR3 protein: CASSPPGEVSPLHF
V gene: TRBV10-1; D gene: TRBD1; J gene: TRBJ2-7; clone size: once; CDR3 DNA: TGCGCCAGCAGTGAGAGACAGGGGGCGAGGGAGCAGTACTTC; CDR3 protein: CASSERQGAREQYF